These 12 T cell receptor beta chains came from one sample sequenced in a study of T cell changes during pregnancy in multiple sclerosis. Repertoires were generated with immunoSEQ multiplex PCR, while TCRdb's copy carries only in-frame clones and drops some. The table has 75,000 to 80,000 clones, about 89% seen once; the top ten hold 1.9%. The specimen was peripheral blood, collected before pregnancy. These receptors came from a female donor with multiple sclerosis, enrolled in a pregnancy study.

This clone has a single count. The chain recombines TRBV5-8 with TRBJ1-1; D is ambiguous. V gave up 0 bases and J gave up 5 bases, with 8 bases separating them. This CDR3 is 13 amino acids long. Germline values: CDR1 SGHTS, CDR2 YDEGEE. The chain's CDR3 is CASSLGRLTEAFF. In DNA form, the CDR3 reads TGTGCCAGCAGCTTGGGGCGGTTGACTGAAGCTTTCTTT.

The J gene is TRBJ1-2, the V gene TRBV5-4, with TRBD1 matching 12 bases. Germline V lookup: CDR1 SGHNT, CDR2 YYREEE (reference sequence). The CDR3 contains 16 residues. J was trimmed by 8 bases and V by 1 base; bases with no gene match: 9. CDR3 nucleotide sequence: TGTGCCAGCAGCTTGAAGGGGGGACAGGGGGCTTGGGGCTACACCTTC. Translated, it gives CASSLKGGQGAWGYTF.

This chain joins TRBV9 and TRBJ2-7; the D gene is possibly TRBD2 (5 bases). The CDR3 extends over 14 amino acids. V was pared by 6 bases and J by 1 base, with 14 bases between. Looked up from germline, CDR1 is SGDLS and CDR2 is YYNGEE. The DNA for the CDR3 is TGTGCCAGCAACGACGGGATTTCTTCCTACGAGCAGTACTTC. This gives the protein CASNDGISSYEQYF.

The V and J genes are TRBV7-2 and TRBJ2-2; D unresolved. CDR1 is SGHTA, CDR2 FQGNSA, per germline. The CDR3 spans 12 residues. V was trimmed by 3 bases and J by 7 bases, leaving 6 bases between them. The CDR3 sequence is CASSLSIGELFF. The DNA of the CDR3 is TGTGCCAGCAGCTTGTCCATCGGGGAGCTGTTTTTT.

This chain uses TRBV5-1 with TRBJ2-2, with 12 bases aligning to TRBD2. This CDR3 is 15 amino acids long. V lost 6 bases to trimming and J lost 6 bases; unmatched junction nucleotides: 6. CDR1 is SGHRS, CDR2 YFSETQ, per germline. This CDR3 is CASKRLAGEAGELFF. The CDR3 DNA reads TGCGCCAGCAAGAGACTAGCGGGGGAGGCCGGGGAGCTGTTTTTT.

The rearrangement joins TRBV6-1 to TRBJ2-1; D gene uncertain. The CDR3 totals 15 residues. The germline gives CDR1 MNHNS, CDR2 SASEGT. The V gene lost 3 bases and the J gene lost 0 bases, with 9 bases spanning the gap. Here the CDR3 DNA reads TGTGCCAGCAGTGAGGAGCCTACCTCCTACAATGAGCAGTTCTTC. Its protein product is CASSEEPTSYNEQFF.

The rearrangement uses TRBV7-2 and TRBJ1-2; 7 bases fit TRBD1. Germline loops: CDR1 SGHTA, CDR2 FQGNSA. Germline trimming cut 1 base from V and 8 bases from J; bases unmatched to any gene: 13. CDR3 length: 16 residues. The CDR3 loop is CASSLVEQGPQGGYTF. In DNA, the CDR3 is TGTGCCAGCAGCTTAGTAGAACAGGGGCCGCAGGGAGGCTACACCTTC.

The chain is built from TRBV7-9 and TRBJ2-7; 9 bases are a match to TRBD2. Germline lookup yields CDR1 SEHNR and CDR2 FQNEAQ (reference sequence). The V segment lost 3 bases and the J segment 3 bases; nucleotides outside the gene matches: 9. The CDR3 spans 16 residues. The CDR3 DNA sequence: TGTGCCAGCAGCTTTCCAACTAGCGGGCGATACTACGAGCAGTACTTC. Amino acids: CASSFPTSGRYYEQYF.

In the case of this clone: Germline is not matched at one junction end, which may reflect a read error. The genes are TRBV5-1 and TRBJ1-2, with 8 nucleotides matching TRBD1. Germline V lookup: CDR1 SGHRS, CDR2 YFSETQ. This CDR3 is 13 amino acids long. The CDR3 region has the DNA TGCGCCAGCAGCTCTCAGGGGGCAATTGGCTACATCTTC. Its protein is CASSSQGAIGYIF. The complete variable domain, with remaining parts taken from reference TRBV5-1 and TRBJ1-2, reads KAGVTQTPRYLIKTRGQQVTLSCSPISGHRSVSWYQQTPGQGLQFLFEYFSETQRNKGNFPGRFSGRQFSNSRSEMNVSTLELGDSALYLCASSSQGAIGYIFGSGTRLTVV.

In this sample, this clone turned up once. V and J are TRBV11-2 and TRBJ2-7, with TRBD2 identical over 13 bases. The CDR3 runs 15 residues. Germline V CDR1 and CDR2: SGHAT, FQNNGV. With V trimmed by 3 bases and J by 5 bases, 4 bases remained unmatched. The CDR3 loop is CASSFSGTSGDEQYF. The CDR3, as DNA: TGTGCCAGCAGCTTCTCTGGGACTAGCGGGGACGAGCAGTACTTC.

J is TRBJ1-1 and V is TRBV28, with TRBD1 as a possible D gene (6 bases). CDR3 size: 14 residues. CDR1 is MDHEN and CDR2 is SYDVKM in the germline V gene. V was pared by 0 bases and J by 4 bases, with 9 bases between. The CDR3 region is CASSLWGAGTEAFF. CDR3 DNA: TGTGCCAGCAGTTTATGGGGGGCTGGCACTGAAGCTTTCTTT.

J is TRBJ1-4 and V is TRBV6-1; D call uncertain. Trimming stripped 2 bases from V and 8 bases from J, with 3 bases between. CDR3 length: 11 residues. Per the germline V gene, CDR1 is MNHNS and CDR2 is SASEGT. This CDR3 reads CASSEQEKLFF. The CDR3 DNA follows: TGTGCCAGCAGTGAACAGGAAAAACTGTTTTTT.